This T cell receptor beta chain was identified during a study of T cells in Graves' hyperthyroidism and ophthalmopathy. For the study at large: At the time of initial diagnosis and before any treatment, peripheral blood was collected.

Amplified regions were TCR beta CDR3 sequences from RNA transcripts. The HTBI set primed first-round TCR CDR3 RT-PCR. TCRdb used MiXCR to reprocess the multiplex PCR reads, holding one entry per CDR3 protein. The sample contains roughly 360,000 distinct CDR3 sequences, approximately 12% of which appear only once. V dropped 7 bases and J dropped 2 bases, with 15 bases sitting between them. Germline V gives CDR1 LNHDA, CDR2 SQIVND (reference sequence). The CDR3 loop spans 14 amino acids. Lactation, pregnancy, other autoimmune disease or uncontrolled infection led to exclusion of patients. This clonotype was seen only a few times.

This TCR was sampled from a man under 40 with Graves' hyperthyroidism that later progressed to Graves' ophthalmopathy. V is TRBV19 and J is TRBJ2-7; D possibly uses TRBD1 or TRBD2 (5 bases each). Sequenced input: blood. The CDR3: CASKGTPRAYEQYF. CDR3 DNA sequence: TGTGCCAGTAAGGGGACCCCGAGGGCCTACGAGCAGTACTTC.